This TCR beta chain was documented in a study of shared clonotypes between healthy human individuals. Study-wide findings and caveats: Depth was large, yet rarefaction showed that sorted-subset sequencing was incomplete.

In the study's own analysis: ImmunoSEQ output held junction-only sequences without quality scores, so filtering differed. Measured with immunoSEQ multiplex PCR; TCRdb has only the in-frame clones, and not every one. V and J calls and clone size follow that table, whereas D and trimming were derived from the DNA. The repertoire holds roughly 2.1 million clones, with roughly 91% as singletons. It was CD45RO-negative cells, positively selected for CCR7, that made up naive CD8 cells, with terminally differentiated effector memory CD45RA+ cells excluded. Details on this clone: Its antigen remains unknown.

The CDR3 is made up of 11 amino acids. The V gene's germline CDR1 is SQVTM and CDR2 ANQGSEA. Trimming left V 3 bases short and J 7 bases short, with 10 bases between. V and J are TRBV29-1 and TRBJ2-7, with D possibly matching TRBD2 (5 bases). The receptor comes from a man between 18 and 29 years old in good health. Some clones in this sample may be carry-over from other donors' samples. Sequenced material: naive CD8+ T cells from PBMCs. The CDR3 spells CSVELSGEQYF. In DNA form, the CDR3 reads TGCAGCGTTGAGTTGTCGGGGGAGCAGTACTTC.